Below, 15 T cell receptor beta chains from the same sample are listed, as sequenced in a study of identical twins. From the 5' RACE reads, TCRdb called clonotypes with MiXCR, one entry per CDR3 protein. The table shows 450,000 or so distinct CDR3 sequences, with 24% occurring only once. Separately, the same data were catalogued under a study of T cells expressing NK-cell markers.

The specimen sequenced was CD4+ T cells sorted from blood. All receptors come from a woman younger than 30 in good health.

The V and J genes are TRBV11-2 and TRBJ2-3; possible D gene TRBD2, 6 bases. CDR3 length: 15 amino acids. In germline, CDR1 is SGHAT, CDR2 FQNNGV. Trimming left V 4 bases short and J 1 base short, with 12 bases between. Here the CDR3 DNA reads TGTGCCAGCAGCTCTAGCGTATCGGGCACAGATACGCAGTATTTT. Translation gives CASSSSVSGTDTQYF.

The chain joins TRBV20-1 to TRBJ1-1; possibly TRBD1 for D (5 bases). Germline values: CDR1 DFQATT, CDR2 SNEGSKA (reference sequence). The CDR3 sequence is 13 residues long. Trimming left V 1 base short and J 6 bases short, with 12 bases between. The CDR3 region has the DNA TGCAGTGCTAGAGCACCGGGACGCTCTGAAGCTTTCTTT. As protein: CSARAPGRSEAFF.

The V call is TRBV5-1, the J call TRBJ1-1; TRBD1 matches 8 bases. Germline V CDR1 and CDR2: SGHRS, YFSETQ. V shed 7 bases, J shed 3 bases, and the junction held 5 bases outside the gene matches. The length of the CDR3 is 13 residues. CDR3 sequence reads: CASAGGVYTEAFF. The CDR3 bases are TGCGCCAGCGCAGGGGGCGTATACACTGAAGCTTTCTTT.

The table lists this clonotype with a few counts. V is TRBV7-8 and J is TRBJ2-3; TRBD2 matches 12 bases. J was trimmed by 4 bases and V by 6 bases; bases with no gene match: 5. The V gene's germline CDR1 is SGHVS and CDR2 FQNEAQ. The CDR3 is 15 residues long. The chain's CDR3 is CASRLAGGPSDTQYF. CDR3 sequence (DNA): TGTGCCAGCAGGCTAGCGGGGGGGCCCTCAGATACGCAGTATTTT.

This clonotype was counted between two and nine times. The chain uses TRBV5-1 and TRBJ2-1; 7 nucleotides line up with TRBD2. Germline V gives CDR1 SGHRS, CDR2 YFSETQ. The length of the CDR3 is 15 residues. The junction had 10 bases not matched to a gene; V was cut back by 1 base and J by 9 bases. Written as DNA, the CDR3 is TGCGCCAGCAGCTTGTCTATGACGGGGAGGGGTGAGCAGTTCTTC. Translated: CASSLSMTGRGEQFF.

This chain links TRBV20-1 with TRBJ2-3; 8 nucleotides align to TRBD2. The junction had 6 bases not matched to a gene; V was cut back by 5 bases and J by 2 bases. The CDR3 contains 14 residues. Germline loops: CDR1 DFQATT, CDR2 SNEGSKA (reference sequence). CDR3 coding DNA: TGCAGTGCTGAAATTAGCGGGGCCACAGATACGCAGTATTTT. This translates into CSAEISGATDTQYF.

V usage is TRBV18 and J usage is TRBJ1-1; possibly TRBD1 for D (5 bases). The germline V gene encodes CDR1 KGHSH and CDR2 LQKENI. The CDR3 is 14 residues long. The V end lost 6 bases, the J end lost 0 bases, and 11 bases lay between the germline ends. The CDR3 loop is CASSPGLLNTEAFF. The DNA for the CDR3 is TGTGCCAGCTCGCCGGGACTATTGAACACTGAAGCTTTCTTT.

This clonotype has only a few counts. This chain links TRBV6-1 with TRBJ1-3, with D possibly TRBD1 on 5 matching bases. V gave up 6 bases and J gave up 0 bases, with 12 bases separating them. The germline gives CDR1 MNHNS, CDR2 SASEGT. This CDR3 has 15 amino acids. In nucleotides, the CDR3 is TGTGCCAGCAGCCCATCGGGGGTCTCTGGAAACACCATATATTTT. It specifies CASSPSGVSGNTIYF.

This clonotype appeared a few times. The genes are TRBV5-6 and TRBJ2-1; D remains unclear. V gave up 4 bases and J gave up 6 bases, with 17 bases separating them. Looked up from germline, CDR1 is SGHDT and CDR2 is YYEEEE. The CDR3 loop spans 15 amino acids. DNA of the CDR3: TGTGCCAGCAGCCCCCCGCCGCCCCGGTTCAATGAGCAGTTCTTC. The encoded protein is CASSPPPPRFNEQFF.

The genes are TRBV5-1 and TRBJ2-5; TRBD2 aligns across 10 bases. The J segment lost 2 bases and the V segment lost 1 base, leaving 2 bases of the junction unmatched. The CDR3 has 15 residues. Per germline, CDR1 SGHRS and CDR2 YFSETQ. As DNA, the CDR3 is TGCGCCAGCAGCTTGAGGACTAGCGGACAAGAGACCCAGTACTTC. This codes for CASSLRTSGQETQYF.

V usage is TRBV11-1 and J usage is TRBJ2-1, with TRBD1 matching over 10 bases. The J segment lost 14 bases and the V segment lost 4 bases, leaving 32 bases of the junction unmatched. The germline CDR1 and CDR2 sequences are SGHAT and FQDESV (reference sequence). CDR3 length equals 21 residues. The CDR3 nucleotides read TGTGCCAGCAGCTACGGGTGGACAGGGGGTAGCCAAACCCCTTCGATAATGTCGGAGTTCTTC. This sequence encodes CASSYGWTGGSQTPSIMSEFF.

The genes are TRBV5-1 and TRBJ2-1; maybe TRBD2 (6 bases). Between the trimmed V and J ends, which lost 3 bases and 7 bases, there was a span of 14 bases. Germline V gene sequence: CDR1 SGHRS, CDR2 YFSETQ. The CDR3 is made up of 14 amino acids. The CDR3 loop is CASSSGTAGNEQFF. CDR3 bases: TGCGCCAGCAGCTCTGGGACTGCGGGGAATGAGCAGTTCTTC.

The sample holds a few counts of this clonotype. The rearrangement uses TRBV12-5 and TRBJ2-5, with 12 bases matching TRBD2. J was trimmed by 4 bases and V by 1 base; bases with no gene match: 1. CDR1 is LGHNT, CDR2 FRNRAP, per germline. The CDR3 spans 15 residues. The CDR3 sequence: CASGLGLAGVETQYF. The CDR3 coding sequence is TGTGCTAGTGGTTTGGGACTAGCGGGAGTAGAGACCCAGTACTTC.

V gene TRBV3-1 combines with J gene TRBJ2-3; 7 bases agree with TRBD2. V gave up 5 bases and J gave up 2 bases; unmatched junction bases: 7. CDR1 is LGHDT, CDR2 YNNKEL, per germline (reference sequence). The CDR3 contains 15 residues. Written as DNA, the CDR3 is TGTGCCAGCAGCTTTACAACTAGCGCCACAGATACGCAGTATTTT. This encodes CASSFTTSATDTQYF.

V usage is TRBV4-2 and J usage is TRBJ2-3, with TRBD2 matching 11 bases. CDR1 is LGHNA and CDR2 is YNFKEQ in the germline V gene. This CDR3 is built from 16 residues. V lost 4 bases and J lost 6; bases outside the gene matches: 9. CDR3 protein: CASSRVAGGQTDTQYF. CDR3 bases: TGTGCCAGCAGCCGGGTAGCGGGGGGGCAAACCGATACGCAGTATTTT.